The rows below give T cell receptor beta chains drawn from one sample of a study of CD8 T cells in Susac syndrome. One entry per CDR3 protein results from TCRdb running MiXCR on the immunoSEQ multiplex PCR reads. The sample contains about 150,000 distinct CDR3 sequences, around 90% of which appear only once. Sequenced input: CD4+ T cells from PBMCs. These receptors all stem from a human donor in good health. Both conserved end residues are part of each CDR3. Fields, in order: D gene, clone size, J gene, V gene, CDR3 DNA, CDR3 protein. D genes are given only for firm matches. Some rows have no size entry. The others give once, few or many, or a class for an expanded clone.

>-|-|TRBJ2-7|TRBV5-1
TGCGCCAGCAGCTTTGGAGAGGTTTACTACGAGCAGTACTTC
CASSFGEVYYEQYF
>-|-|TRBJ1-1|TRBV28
TGTGCCAGCAGTTTATCTCCCGGGACTGAAGCTTTCTTT
CASSLSPGTEAFF
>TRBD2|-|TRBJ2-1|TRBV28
TGTGCCAGCAGTTCTCCGACTAGCGGGGCCTACAATGAGCAGTTCTTC
CASSSPTSGAYNEQFF
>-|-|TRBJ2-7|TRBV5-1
TGCGCCAGCAGTACCGGGACTCCCAACTACGAGCAGTACTTC
CASSTGTPNYEQYF
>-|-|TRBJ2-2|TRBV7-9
TGTGCCAGCAGCTTAACAGGGTCGGGCACCGGGGAGCTGTTTTTT
CASSLTGSGTGELFF
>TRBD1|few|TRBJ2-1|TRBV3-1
TGTGCCAGCAGCCAAGATCAGGTGACAGGGAATCGGCAGTTCTTC
CASSQDQVTGNRQFF
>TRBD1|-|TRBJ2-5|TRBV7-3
TGTGCCAGCAGCCGGGACAGTTGGGAGACCCAGTACTTC
CASSRDSWETQYF
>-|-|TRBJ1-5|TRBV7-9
TGTGCCAGCAGCTTAGGTGAGGGCAATCAGCCCCAGCATTTT
CASSLGEGNQPQHF
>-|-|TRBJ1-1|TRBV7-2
TGTGCCAGCAGCTTAAATGCGGCTGAAGCTTTCTTT
CASSLNAAEAFF
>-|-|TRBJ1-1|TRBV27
TGTGCCAGCAGTTGGCGGCGCACTGAGGCTGAAGCTTTCTTT
CASSWRRTEAEAFF
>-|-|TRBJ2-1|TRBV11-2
TGTGCCAGCAGCTTAGACCTCAGGGAGACGCAGTTCTTC
CASSLDLRETQFF
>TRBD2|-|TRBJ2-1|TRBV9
TGTGCCAGCAGCGTAGAGTCTAGCGGGAGGCGTAGCGGTGAGCAGTTCTTC
CASSVESSGRRSGEQFF
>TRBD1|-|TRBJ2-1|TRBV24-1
TGTGCCACCAGTGATTTGCACAAGGACAGGTACAATGAGCAGTTCTTC
CATSDLHKDRYNEQFF
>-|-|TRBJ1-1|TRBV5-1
TGTGCCAGCAGTTTGGGGGGTGGCACTGAAGCTTTCTTT
CASSLGGGTEAFF
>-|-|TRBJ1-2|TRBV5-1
TGCGCCAGCGCCCCCGGGGCAGGCTCAATTTATGGCTACACCTTC
CASAPGAGSIYGYTF
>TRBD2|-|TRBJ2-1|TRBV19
TGTGCCAGTAGCTCGATGGGGCGGGAGCTGGGTGAGCAGTTCTTC
CASSSMGRELGEQFF
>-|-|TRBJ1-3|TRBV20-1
TGCAGTGCCCCTTTGGAGGGTGCGGGAAACACCATATATTTT
CSAPLEGAGNTIYF